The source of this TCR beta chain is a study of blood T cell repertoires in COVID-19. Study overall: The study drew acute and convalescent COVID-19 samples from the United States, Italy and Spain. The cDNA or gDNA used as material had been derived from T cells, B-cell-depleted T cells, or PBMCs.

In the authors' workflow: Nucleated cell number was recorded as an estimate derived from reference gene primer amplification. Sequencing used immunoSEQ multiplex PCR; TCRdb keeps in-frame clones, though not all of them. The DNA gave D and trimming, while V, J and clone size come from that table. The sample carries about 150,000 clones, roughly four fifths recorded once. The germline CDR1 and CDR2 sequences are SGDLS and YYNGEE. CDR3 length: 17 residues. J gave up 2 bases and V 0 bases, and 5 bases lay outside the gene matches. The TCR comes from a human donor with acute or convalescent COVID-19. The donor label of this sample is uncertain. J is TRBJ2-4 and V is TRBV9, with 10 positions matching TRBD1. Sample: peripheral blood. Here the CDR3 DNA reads TGTGCCAGCAGCGTAGAAGGACAGGGGGTTACCAAAAACATTCAGTACTTC. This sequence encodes CASSVEGQGVTKNIQYF.